One sample yielded the 26 T cell receptor beta chains listed below, sequenced in a study of blood T cell repertoires in COVID-19. Sequencing used immunoSEQ multiplex PCR; TCRdb keeps in-frame clones, though not all of them. The table has 470,000 or so clones, 75% to 90% seen once; the top ten hold approximately 2.9%. The material sequenced was peripheral blood. The receptor source for this set is a human donor in a cohort sampled during active COVID-19.

This clone has only one observation. This sequence joins TRBV18 and TRBJ2-2; 8 nucleotides align to TRBD1. The CDR3 has 16 residues. With V trimmed by 1 base and J by 5 bases, 6 bases remained unmatched. From germline, CDR1 is KGHSH and CDR2 LQKENI. In DNA, the CDR3 is TGTGCCAGCTCACCACGGGCAGGGGGCGATACCGGGGAGCTGTTTTTT. Translating gives CASSPRAGGDTGELFF.

This chain connects TRBV7-2 to TRBJ2-7, with 11 nucleotides matching TRBD2. The CDR3 runs 16 residues. The germline V gene has CDR1 SGHTA and CDR2 FQGNSA. The V and J ends lost 1 base and 3 bases, in that order; junction bases with no gene match: 5. CDR3 protein: CASSLVAGGILYEQYF. The CDR3 region has the DNA TGTGCCAGCAGCTTAGTAGCGGGAGGGATCCTCTACGAGCAGTACTTC. Combining the CDR3 with reference TRBV7-2 and TRBJ2-7 gives the whole variable domain GAGVSQSPSNKVTEKGKDVELRCDPISGHTALYWYRQSLGQGLEFLIYFQGNSAPDKSGLPSDRFSAERTGGSVSTLTIQRTQQEDSAVYLCASSLVAGGILYEQYFGPGTRLTVT.

The chain combines TRBV11-3 with TRBJ2-1; TRBD2 aligns across 14 bases. Trimming at V came to 5 bases and at J to 2 bases, leaving 8 bases not matched to a gene. This CDR3 is 18 amino acids long. CDR1 and CDR2 (germline): SGHNT, YENEEA. CDR3 nucleotides: TGTGCCAGCAGCGCGAAACCGGGACTAGCGGGGGCCTACAATGAGCAGTTCTTC. Residues: CASSAKPGLAGAYNEQFF.

DNA of the CDR3: TGTGCCAGCAGTTTGGGACAGGACGAGGAGGCCGGGGAGCTGTTTTTT. Its protein is CASSLGQDEEAGELFF. This chain uses TRBV28 with TRBJ2-2; TRBD1 matches at 8 bases. After removal of 3 bases from V and 6 bases from J, the junction contained 9 bases not matched to a gene. The length of the CDR3 is 16 residues. The germline V gene has CDR1 MDHEN and CDR2 SYDVKM.

This clone has a handful of counts. This sequence joins TRBV4-1 and TRBJ2-7; 9 bases match TRBD2. Germline loops: CDR1 MGHRA, CDR2 YSYEKL. The CDR3 extends over 15 amino acids. With V trimmed by 1 base and J by 3 bases, 4 bases remained unmatched. In DNA form, the CDR3 reads TGCGCCAGCAGCCAAGCGGCGGGAGGGCACTACGAGCAGTACTTC. This encodes CASSQAAGGHYEQYF.

The chain combines TRBV28 with TRBJ1-1; D gene uncertain. Germline V lookup: CDR1 MDHEN, CDR2 SYDVKM. V lost 7 bases, J lost 3 bases, and 9 bases lay in between. This CDR3 has 12 amino acids. CDR3 protein: CASTLRYTEAFF. The CDR3 DNA reads TGTGCCAGCACTTTGCGCTACACTGAAGCTTTCTTT.

This chain connects TRBV5-6 to TRBJ2-7, with D possibly TRBD1 on 5 matching bases. CDR3 length equals 13 residues. Germline CDR1 is SGHDT and CDR2 is YYEEEE. The V gene lost 3 bases and the J gene lost 2 bases, with 9 bases spanning the gap. DNA of the CDR3: TGTGCCAGCAGCTCGGACATGCCCTACGAGCAGTACTTC. This encodes CASSSDMPYEQYF.

The chain recombines TRBV7-8 with TRBJ2-1, with 15 bases identical to TRBD2. There are 16 residues in the CDR3. The V gene end was trimmed by 4 bases and the J gene end by 7 bases; junction bases not matched to a gene: 5. Germline CDR1 SGHVS, CDR2 FQNEAQ. The CDR3 coding sequence is TGTGCCAGCAGCTCAGGACTAGCGGGAGGGTCGAATGAGCAGTTCTTC. Its protein product is CASSSGLAGGSNEQFF. The full variable domain, rest sourced from reference TRBV7-8 and TRBJ2-1, is GAGVSQSPRYKVAKRGQDVALRCDPISGHVSLFWYQQALGQGPEFLTYFQNEAQLDKSGLPSDRFFAERPEGSVSTLKIQRTQQEDSAVYLCASSSGLAGGSNEQFFGPGTRLTVL.

In its sample, this clone was seen once. At the DNA level, this CDR3 is encoded by other sequences in the same sample as well. The rearrangement uses TRBV18 and TRBJ1-2; TRBD1 agrees at 7 bases. Germline loops: CDR1 KGHSH, CDR2 LQKENI. CDR3 length: 13 residues. J lost 2 bases, V lost 6 bases, and 3 bases had no gene match. Written as DNA, the CDR3 is TGTGCCAGCTCTCCGGACAGGAACTATGGCTACACCTTC. It is translated as CASSPDRNYGYTF.

This rearrangement joins TRBV6-2 or TRBV6-3 to TRBJ1-2, with D tentatively TRBD1 (5 bases). Germline V gives CDR1 MNHEY, CDR2 SVGEGT. Trimming stripped 0 bases from V and 8 bases from J, with 10 bases between. This CDR3 has 13 residues. CDR3 region: CASSYSGGKGYTF. CDR3 bases: TGTGCCAGCAGTTACTCCGGGGGGAAAGGCTACACCTTC.

The chain carries TRBV30 and TRBJ1-6; 7 bases are a match to TRBD1. The V gene's germline CDR1 is GTSNPN and CDR2 SVGIG (reference sequence). V gave up 1 base and J gave up 2 bases; unmatched junction bases: 5. This CDR3 has 16 residues. For the CDR3, the DNA is TGTGCCTGGAGTGCAGGGACAGATCCCTATAATTCACCCCTCCACTTT. Protein sequence: CAWSAGTDPYNSPLHF.

The J gene is TRBJ1-2, the V gene TRBV9; a weak D match, TRBD1 (6 bases). CDR3 length: 14 amino acids. With 2 bases removed from V and 4 bases from J, the gap between germline ends came to 12 bases. CDR1 and CDR2 (germline): SGDLS, YYNGEE. CDR3 DNA sequence: TGTGCCAGCAGCGTCGATACAGGGATCTATGGCTACACCTTC. Its translation: CASSVDTGIYGYTF.

This chain links TRBV4-1 with TRBJ2-1; 9 nucleotides match TRBD2. The length of the CDR3 is 16 residues. V lost 1 base, J lost 10 bases, and 11 bases stayed unmatched. Looked up from germline, CDR1 is MGHRA and CDR2 is YSYEKL. The chain's CDR3 is CASSQVTSGLSREQFF. The CDR3 nucleotides are TGCGCCAGCAGCCAAGTTACTAGCGGGCTCTCCCGCGAGCAGTTCTTC.

The chain links TRBV18 to TRBJ1-1; a weak D match, TRBD1 (6 bases). The length of the CDR3 is 13 residues. The germline V and J ends were trimmed by 6 bases and 5 bases, with 13 bases remaining between them. Germline V lookup: CDR1 KGHSH, CDR2 LQKENI. The CDR3 nucleotides read TGTGCCAGCTCCCGGGAGGGGGAAACTGAAGCTTTCTTT. Translating gives CASSREGETEAFF.

This rearrangement joins TRBV5-1 to TRBJ2-3; D unresolved. The CDR3 extends over 14 amino acids. Germline CDR1 is SGHRS and CDR2 is YFSETQ. Deletions cut 4 bases from V and 4 bases from J, with 13 bases between. CDR3 loop: CASSPFISADTQYF. The CDR3 bases are TGCGCCAGCAGCCCCTTTATAAGCGCAGATACGCAGTATTTT.

This chain connects TRBV5-1 to TRBJ2-1, with 9 bases aligning to TRBD2. V lost 1 base to trimming and J lost 7 bases; unmatched junction nucleotides: 3. The germline gives CDR1 SGHRS, CDR2 YFSETQ. CDR3 length equals 14 residues. CDR3 nucleotides: TGCGCCAGCAGCTTGATAGCGGGGGAGAATGAGCAGTTCTTC. As protein: CASSLIAGENEQFF. The variable domain in full, completed from reference TRBV5-1 and TRBJ2-1, reads KAGVTQTPRYLIKTRGQQVTLSCSPISGHRSVSWYQQTPGQGLQFLFEYFSETQRNKGNFPGRFSGRQFSNSRSEMNVSTLELGDSALYLCASSLIAGENEQFFGPGTRLTVL.

This chain uses TRBV5-1 with TRBJ2-7; 8 bases map to TRBD1. Germline CDR1 is SGHRS and CDR2 is YFSETQ. The CDR3 spans 14 residues. The V and J ends lost 4 bases and 6 bases, in that order; junction bases with no gene match: 9. This CDR3 is CASSPGQGSGEQYF. In nucleotides, the CDR3 is TGCGCCAGCAGCCCTGGACAGGGCTCAGGCGAGCAGTACTTC.

The chain has TRBV28 and TRBJ1-2; the D is unclear. The germline CDR1 and CDR2 sequences are MDHEN and SYDVKM. V dropped 6 bases and J dropped 4 bases, with 12 bases sitting between them. This CDR3 has 13 amino acids. The DNA of the CDR3 is TGTGCCAGCAGCCCACTAGACACCTATGGCTACACCTTC. Its translation: CASSPLDTYGYTF.

The chain has TRBV7-3 and TRBJ2-4; D possibly corresponds to TRBD1 (5 bases). Germline values: CDR1 SGHTA, CDR2 FQGTGA. V was clipped by 3 bases and J by 6 bases, with 9 bases between them. The CDR3 contains 13 residues. The CDR3 DNA sequence: TGTGCCAGCAGCTTGGACAACGGAAACATTCAGTACTTC. It codes for CASSLDNGNIQYF.

This chain uses TRBV6-6 with TRBJ1-5, with a possible D match to TRBD1 (5 bases). CDR3 length equals 16 residues. Germline values: CDR1 MNHNY, CDR2 SVGAGI (reference sequence). The V gene lost 6 bases and the J gene lost 2 bases, with 17 bases spanning the gap. The CDR3 sequence is CASSPGLRVRNQPQHF. DNA for the CDR3: TGTGCCAGCAGCCCGGGTCTCAGGGTCCGCAATCAGCCCCAGCATTTT.

This clone was detected once. The J gene is TRBJ2-5, the V gene TRBV6-2 or TRBV6-3; the match to TRBD2 covers 7 bases. The V gene end was trimmed by 2 bases and the J gene end by 0 bases; junction bases not matched to a gene: 18. The CDR3 is 20 residues long. CDR1 is MNHEY, CDR2 SVGEGT, per germline. This CDR3 is CASSYLLASGSNRYQETQYF. CDR3 in DNA: TGTGCCAGCAGTTACCTCCTAGCTAGCGGTAGCAATCGGTACCAAGAGACCCAGTACTTC.

This clone was seen once. V is TRBV30 and J is TRBJ1-2; D gene uncertain. Germline values: CDR1 GTSNPN, CDR2 SVGIG (reference sequence). There are 13 residues in the CDR3. V gave up 3 bases and J gave up 2 bases, with 10 bases separating them. The CDR3 DNA follows: TGTGCCTGGAGGCCCTCGGGGAACTATGGCTACACCTTC. This gives the protein CAWRPSGNYGYTF.

This clone was seen just once. This rearrangement joins TRBV9 to TRBJ1-1; 8 bases align to TRBD1. V shed 4 bases and J 4 bases; nucleotides not matched to a gene: 15. There are 17 residues in the CDR3. Germline V CDR1 and CDR2: SGDLS, YYNGEE. CDR3 DNA: TGTGCCAGCAGCCCGAGGGGCGACAGGGGAATGATCACTGAAGCTTTCTTT. Translating gives CASSPRGDRGMITEAFF.

V usage is TRBV10-3 and J usage is TRBJ1-2, with 7 bases matching TRBD1. The junction had 6 bases not matched to a gene; V was cut back by 2 bases and J by 6 bases. This CDR3 has 14 amino acids. Looked up from germline, CDR1 is ENHRY and CDR2 is SYGVKD. The CDR3 coding sequence is TGTGCCATCAGTGAGATCCAGGGGGTGCATGGCTACACCTTC. It is translated as CAISEIQGVHGYTF.

V is TRBV30 and J is TRBJ2-3, with TRBD2 matching 9 bases. Germline lookup yields CDR1 GTSNPN and CDR2 SVGIG (reference sequence). Germline trimming cut 3 bases from V and 4 bases from J; bases unmatched to any gene: 11. The CDR3 totals 16 residues. For the CDR3, the DNA is TGTGCCTGGAGCGCTTACCCTAGCGGGAAGTCAGATACGCAGTATTTT. It specifies CAWSAYPSGKSDTQYF.

V and J are TRBV7-2 and TRBJ1-2, with 8 bases fitting TRBD1. The CDR3 has 15 residues. V trimming: 0 bases; J trimming: 8 bases; junction bases outside the gene matches: 8. Germline V gene lookup returns CDR1 SGHTA and CDR2 FQGNSA. Here the CDR3 reads CASSLAVAGGSGYTF. Here the CDR3 DNA reads TGTGCCAGCAGCTTAGCGGTGGCAGGGGGCAGCGGCTACACCTTC.